Sequencing of this TCR beta chain was carried out in a study of blood T cell repertoires in COVID-19. The V and J ends lost 6 bases and 1 base, in that order; junction bases with no gene match: 11. Germline CDR1 and CDR2: MGHDK and SYGVNS. This CDR3 is built from 17 residues. This table comes from immunoSEQ multiplex PCR, and its TCRdb copy is limited to in-frame clones, with some not included. The sample has 100,000 to 150,000 clones, almost 80% seen once. The receptor's source is a human donor in a cohort sampled during active COVID-19. V and J are TRBV25-1 and TRBJ2-2, with 7 bases lining up with TRBD1. The sample was peripheral blood. The CDR3 protein is CASSDLDRARNTGELFF. CDR3 coding DNA: TGTGCCAGCAGCGACCTCGACAGGGCACGGAACACCGGGGAGCTGTTTTTT.